This T cell receptor (beta chain) was captured by sequencing in a study of T cells in Graves' hyperthyroidism and ophthalmopathy. As for the study in general: At the time of initial diagnosis and before any treatment, peripheral blood was collected.

A remark on this clonotype: The antigen is undetermined.

General study points: A model built on 13 V-J features separated ophthalmopathy from stable hyperthyroidism.

RNA transcripts served as the template for amplifying TCR beta CDR3 regions. The TCR CDR3 was amplified in a first-round RT-PCR using the HTBI primer set. TCRdb called the multiplex PCR reads again in MiXCR, with one record for every CDR3 protein. This sample carries 550,000 to 800,000 distinct CDR3 sequences, roughly 17% of them seen once, and the ten largest clones take around 8%. The V gene lost 0 bases and the J gene lost 3 bases, with 12 bases spanning the gap. CDR1 and CDR2 (germline): SGHNT, YYREEE (reference sequence). CDR3 size: 15 residues. Sequenced: blood. The chain has TRBV5-4 and TRBJ1-2; TRBD1 is a possible D gene (5 bases). The clonotype was recovered from a man aged 18-30 years with Graves' hyperthyroidism. The CDR3 bases are TGTGCCAGCAGCTTGGACCCCGGGACGGACTATGGCTACACCTTC. It yields the protein CASSLDPGTDYGYTF. Together with reference TRBV5-4 and TRBJ1-2, the CDR3 gives the full variable domain: ETGVTQSPTHLIKTRGQQVTLRCSSQSGHNTVSWYQQALGQGPQFIFQYYREEENGRGNFPPRFSGLQFPNYSSELNVNALELDDSALYLCASSLDPGTDYGYTFGSGTRLTVV.